This T cell receptor (beta chain) appears in the sequencing data of a study of T cell clones after liver transplantation. This clone has just one count. TCRdb's table, derived via immunoSEQ multiplex PCR, lists solely in-frame clones and lacks some. Here the sample spans 31,000 or so clones, around 94% being singletons. Germline V gene data show CDR1 as LNHDA and CDR2 as SQIVND (reference sequence). The CDR3 sequence is 14 residues long. V shed 5 bases, J shed 7 bases, and the junction held 8 bases outside the gene matches. The rearrangement joins TRBV19 to TRBJ1-2; 9 bases align to TRBD1. This receptor was identified in a human patient who received a liver transplant. The graft donor may account for some of the T cells. The source was CD8+ T cells from blood, collected 12 months after liver transplant. The CDR3 is CASSGRTGELGYTF. CDR3 nucleotide sequence: TGTGCCAGTAGTGGCAGGACAGGGGAACTTGGCTACACCTTC.